These 14 T cell receptor beta chains originate from one sample sequenced in a study of Ad26.COV2.S vaccination and SARS-CoV-2 variants. The method was immunoSEQ multiplex PCR; TCRdb's version includes in-frame clones alone and lacks a portion of them. The table includes more than 300,000 clones, 75% to 90% detected once. Treatment of the sample: about 20 received Ad26.COV2.S at low or high dose, single or two shots; about 5 received placebo; per-sample allocation not given. Each sample was drawn 63 days after the first injection (of vaccine or placebo). Specimen: peripheral blood, collected in a trial of Ad26.COV2.S vaccine versus placebo. All receptors derive from a person between 18 and 59 years old who received the Ad26.COV2.S COVID-19 vaccine or a placebo.

The chain combines TRBV18 with TRBJ1-4; D ambiguous. Trimming removed 1 base from V and 8 bases from J, with 11 bases in between. Germline CDR1 KGHSH, CDR2 LQKENI. The CDR3 has 14 residues. The CDR3 nucleotides read TGTGCCAGCTCACCACGTAAAGGAGAAGAAAAACTGTTTTTT. Its protein is CASSPRKGEEKLFF. Looking up the rest from reference TRBV18 and TRBJ1-4 gives the full variable domain: NAGVMQNPRHLVRRRGQEARLRCSPMKGHSHVYWYRQLPEEGLKFMVYLQKENIIDESGMPKERFSAEFPKEGPSILRIQQVVRGDSAAYFCASSPRKGEEKLFFGSGTQLSVL.

This clone was detected a few times. Distinct nucleotide sequences in the sample also encode this CDR3. The CDR3 DNA reads as TGTGCCAGCAGCTTGTCTACAGATACGCAGTATTTT. Protein: CASSLSTDTQYF. This chain uses TRBV7-9 with TRBJ2-3; D not resolved. The germline V gene has CDR1 SEHNR and CDR2 FQNEAQ (reference sequence). The germline V and J ends were trimmed by 3 bases and 3 bases, with 4 bases remaining between them. This CDR3 is built from 12 residues. Combining the CDR3 with reference TRBV7-9 and TRBJ2-3 gives the whole variable domain DTGVSQNPRHKITKRGQNVTFRCDPISEHNRLYWYRQTLGQGPEFLTYFQNEAQLEKSRLLSDRFSAERPKGSFSTLEIQRTEQGDSAMYLCASSLSTDTQYFGPGTRLTVL.

V usage is TRBV9 and J usage is TRBJ1-5, with D maybe TRBD1 (6 bases). This CDR3 is built from 13 residues. Per the germline V gene, CDR1 is SGDLS and CDR2 is YYNGEE. Between the trimmed V and J ends, which lost 4 bases and 5 bases, there was a span of 10 bases. The CDR3 DNA reads TGTGCCAGCAGCAGGGACATTCATCAGCCCCAGCATTTT. Its translation is CASSRDIHQPQHF.

CDR3 residues: CASSRGLNYGYTF. The CDR3 DNA is TGTGCCAGCAGTCGAGGACTGAACTATGGCTACACCTTC. The rearrangement links TRBV6-2 or TRBV6-3 to TRBJ1-2; D gene uncertain. Germline V gene data show CDR1 as MNHEY and CDR2 as SVGEGT. The CDR3 spans 13 residues. Trimming shortened V by 5 bases and J by 2 bases, and 9 bases separated the two germline ends.

This clone was detected only a few times. The chain uses TRBV4-3 and TRBJ2-7; perhaps TRBD1 as D (6 bases). V shed 0 bases and J shed 4 bases, with 13 bases lying between them. Germline values: CDR1 LGHNA, CDR2 YSLEER. The length of the CDR3 is 15 residues. In DNA form, the CDR3 reads TGCGCCAGCAGCCAAGATCAACAGGGCATTTACGAGCAGTACTTC. Translated: CASSQDQQGIYEQYF.

The CDR3 loop is CASSVGQGGSTF. The CDR3 bases are TGTGCCAGCAGCGTAGGGCAGGGTGGATCCACCTTC. The rearrangement uses TRBV9 and TRBJ1-2, with D maybe TRBD1 (5 bases). V was cut by 0 bases and J by 13 bases, with 13 bases left in between. Germline V gene sequence: CDR1 SGDLS, CDR2 YYNGEE. The CDR3 sequence is 12 residues long.

The chain employs TRBV24-1 and TRBJ2-5, with D maybe TRBD1 (6 bases). Between the trimmed V and J ends, which lost 5 bases and 4 bases, there was a span of 19 bases. The CDR3 is 16 residues long. Germline V lookup: CDR1 KGHDR, CDR2 SFDVKD. CDR3 nucleotide sequence: TGTGCCACCAGTGTTGGAGAACAGGGAGACGGAGAGACCCAGTACTTC. Amino acid sequence: CATSVGEQGDGETQYF.

This clone was detected only once. The chain uses TRBV4-2 and TRBJ2-3; no clear D. The CDR3 is made up of 13 amino acids. Between the trimmed V and J ends, which lost 1 base and 2 bases, there was a span of 4 bases. Germline-derived CDR1 and CDR2 are LGHNA and YNFKEQ. The CDR3 reads CASSQVATDTQYF. The CDR3 DNA sequence: TGTGCCAGCAGCCAAGTTGCCACAGATACGCAGTATTTT.

With regard to this clone: The likely explanation is a read error, given a far larger clone one base away. V is TRBV4-1 and J is TRBJ2-1; 9 bases agree with TRBD2. The CDR3 covers 15 residues. Germline V CDR1 and CDR2: MGHRA, YSYEKL. CDR3 DNA sequence: TGCGCCTGCAGCCAAGGCGGGGGGGCCTACAATGAGCAGTTCTTC. Amino acid sequence: CACSQGGGAYNEQFF.

V usage is TRBV3-1 (or the pseudogene TRBV3-2) and J usage is TRBJ2-7; 10 bases are shared with TRBD2. The CDR3 contains 16 residues. CDR1 is LGHDT, CDR2 YNNKEL, per germline (reference sequence). After removal of 0 bases from V and 2 bases from J, the junction contained 4 bases not matched to a gene. CDR3 region: CASSQETSGDAYEQYF. In DNA, the CDR3 is TGTGCCAGCAGCCAAGAAACTAGCGGGGACGCCTACGAGCAGTACTTC.

The V call is TRBV7-2, the J call TRBJ2-6; D may be TRBD2 (6 bases). V lost 0 bases to trimming and J lost 3 bases, with 18 bases between them. CDR3 length: 19 amino acids. Per germline, CDR1 SGHTA and CDR2 FQGNSA. The CDR3 bases are TGTGCCAGCAGCTTAGCGGGCAGGGAGGCGGCGAGTGGGGCCAACGTCCTGACTTTC. It specifies CASSLAGREAASGANVLTF.

The chain is built from TRBV9 and TRBJ1-3; D uncertain. Germline CDR1 is SGDLS and CDR2 is YYNGEE. Trimming shortened V by 4 bases and J by 7 bases, and 12 bases separated the two germline ends. CDR3 length: 13 residues. CDR3 DNA: TGTGCCAGCAGCCCTGAGGGTCGTAACACCATATATTTT. Translated, it gives CASSPEGRNTIYF.

The chain joins TRBV28 to TRBJ1-5, with D possibly TRBD1 on 6 matching bases. Trimming removed 7 bases at V and 7 bases at J, with 14 bases between. The CDR3 is 13 amino acids. Germline lookup yields CDR1 MDHEN and CDR2 SYDVKM. This chain's CDR3 is CASKGDQRQPQHF. For the CDR3, the DNA is TGTGCCAGCAAGGGGGATCAGCGGCAGCCCCAGCATTTT.

The V call is TRBV19, the J call TRBJ1-1; TRBD1 might be the D (5 bases). This CDR3 is 15 amino acids long. Trimming took 6 bases from V and 3 from J, leaving 17 bases between them. Germline CDR1 and CDR2: LNHDA and SQIVND (reference sequence). The CDR3 loop reads CASSAGMGVDTEAFF. In DNA form, the CDR3 reads TGTGCCAGTAGCGCGGGGATGGGGGTGGACACTGAAGCTTTCTTT.